The clone carrying this T cell receptor (beta chain) was picked up many times. Its cognate antigen is unknown. TCRdb reprocessed the reads via MiXCR and lists one record per CDR3 protein. This sample yields 300,000 or so distinct CDR3 sequences, of which just under 25% are seen a single time; about an eighth belongs to the top ten. This entry belongs to a study of T cell repertoires in cytomegalovirus infection. Study-wide background: Both CMV infection and a matching HLA type were indicated by public TCR beta signatures.

This CDR3 region has 16 residues. V gave up 5 bases and J gave up 8 bases; unmatched junction bases: 10. Overall study results and limits: Totalled public TCR beta family frequency picked out people who carried CMV plus the relevant HLA. Ex vivo, HLA-C-restricted CMV-specific TCR beta clonotypes prevailed over the rest of the response.

The TCR sequence derives from a human donor in good health (CMV status not recorded). Some clones in this sample may be carry-over from other donors' samples. V is TRBV12-3 or TRBV12-4 and J is TRBJ2-1; TRBD2 matches at 12 bases. The sample here was cultured PBMCs, taken from culture after CMV antigen stimulation. CDR3 DNA: TGTGCCAGCAGTCAAAGACTAGCGGGAGTTTCGGATGAGCAGTTCTTC. Translating it yields CASSQRLAGVSDEQFF.